Shown below are 11 T cell receptor beta chains from a single sample sequenced in a study of blood T cell repertoires in COVID-19. Assay: immunoSEQ multiplex PCR; the TCRdb copy retains only in-frame clones and omits some. The sample consists of hundreds of thousands of clones, around 83% of them appearing once. Material: peripheral blood. The receptor set was obtained from a woman aged 45-65 years with acute or convalescent COVID-19.

In the case of this clone: Other DNA sequences of this sample code for an identical CDR3. The V gene is TRBV9, the J gene TRBJ1-2, with no clear D. Germline V gene data show CDR1 as SGDLS and CDR2 as YYNGEE. The V end was cut by 0 bases, the J end by 3 bases, with 6 bases between. The CDR3 has 13 amino acids. Written as DNA, the CDR3 is TGTGCCAGCAGCGTAGGCGGCGACTATGGCTACACCTTC. Its protein product is CASSVGGDYGYTF.

The chain joins TRBV19 to TRBJ1-2; no firm D call. The CDR3 has 17 residues. CDR1 is LNHDA and CDR2 is SQIVND in the germline V gene (reference sequence). Deletions cut 6 bases from V and 1 base from J, with 21 bases between. CDR3 bases: TGTGCCAGTAGCCCCCTGACATCGGAAGCACTTAACTATGGCTACACCTTC. It codes for CASSPLTSEALNYGYTF.

CDR3 protein: CASSYLAGVSYEQYF. CDR3 DNA sequence: TGCGCCAGCAGCTACCTAGCGGGGGTATCCTACGAGCAGTACTTC. The chain is built from TRBV5-1 and TRBJ2-7, with 10 bases that match TRBD2. J gave up 1 base and V 3 bases, and 4 bases lay outside the gene matches. The germline V gene encodes CDR1 SGHRS and CDR2 YFSETQ. The CDR3 covers 15 residues. The complete variable domain, with remaining parts taken from reference TRBV5-1 and TRBJ2-7, reads KAGVTQTPRYLIKTRGQQVTLSCSPISGHRSVSWYQQTPGQGLQFLFEYFSETQRNKGNFPGRFSGRQFSNSRSEMNVSTLELGDSALYLCASSYLAGVSYEQYFGPGTRLTVT.

J is TRBJ2-2 and V is TRBV5-1; 11 nucleotides match TRBD2. Germline V gene data show CDR1 as SGHRS and CDR2 as YFSETQ. The CDR3 is 17 residues long. The V and J ends lost 4 bases and 0 bases, in that order; junction bases with no gene match: 5. CDR3 DNA sequence: TGCGCCAGCAGCCTCGGGACTAGCGGCACGAACACCGGGGAGCTGTTTTTT. This translates into CASSLGTSGTNTGELFF.

The rearrangement joins TRBV20-1 to TRBJ1-3; TRBD1 might be the D (5 bases). The V gene's germline CDR1 is DFQATT and CDR2 SNEGSKA (reference sequence). This CDR3 is 13 amino acids long. V lost 3 bases and J lost 2, with 8 bases in between. CDR3 protein: CSASQGTGNTIYF. The CDR3 coding sequence is TGCAGTGCTAGTCAGGGAACTGGAAACACCATATATTTT.

The chain combines TRBV19 with TRBJ1-5; 10 bases are shared with TRBD1. V dropped 9 bases and J dropped 3; count of bases not matched to a gene: 8. Germline CDR1 and CDR2: LNHDA and SQIVND (reference sequence). CDR3 length: 15 residues. CDR3 nucleotide sequence: TGTGCCAGCACCGGGACAGGGGAACCCAATCAGCCCCAGCATTTT. Amino acid sequence: CASTGTGEPNQPQHF.

This clone was found many times. The V call is TRBV27, the J call TRBJ2-7, with 9 bases matching TRBD2. CDR3 size: 16 residues. Per the germline V gene, CDR1 is MNHEY and CDR2 is SMNVEV (reference sequence). With 4 bases clipped from V and 2 bases from J, the junction kept 9 bases outside the gene matches. CDR3 coding DNA: TGTGCCAGCAGTTCCAGCGCGGGAGGGCCTACCTACGAGCAGTACTTC. It encodes CASSSSAGGPTYEQYF.

V gene TRBV10-2 combines with J gene TRBJ2-7; tentatively, D is TRBD1 (5 bases). CDR3 length equals 14 residues. Trimming cost V 4 bases and J 0 bases, with 10 bases left between them. Per germline, CDR1 WSHSY and CDR2 SAAADI. CDR3 in amino acids: CASSGTLSSYEQYF. As DNA, the CDR3 is TGCGCCAGCAGTGGGACATTAAGCTCCTACGAGCAGTACTTC.

The chain joins TRBV5-1 to TRBJ1-1, with D hard to call. The CDR3 runs 13 residues. V dropped 0 bases and J dropped 9 bases, with 12 bases sitting between them. The germline gives CDR1 SGHRS, CDR2 YFSETQ. The CDR3, as DNA: TGCGCCAGCAGCTTGGTTGTGGGCGATCAAGCTTTCTTT. It encodes CASSLVVGDQAFF. Looking up the rest from reference TRBV5-1 and TRBJ1-1 gives the full variable domain: KAGVTQTPRYLIKTRGQQVTLSCSPISGHRSVSWYQQTPGQGLQFLFEYFSETQRNKGNFPGRFSGRQFSNSRSEMNVSTLELGDSALYLCASSLVVGDQAFFGQGTRLTVV.

The genes are TRBV7-6 and TRBJ2-5; tentative D call: TRBD2 (6 bases). V lost 0 bases, J lost 2 bases, and 10 bases lay in between. The CDR3 is 15 amino acids. The V gene's germline CDR1 is SGHVS and CDR2 FNYEAQ. Here the CDR3 reads CASSLALATQETQYF. CDR3 coding DNA: TGTGCCAGCAGCTTAGCCCTAGCGACTCAAGAGACCCAGTACTTC.

The V and J genes are TRBV3-1 (or the pseudogene TRBV3-2) and TRBJ2-7; 9 bases match TRBD1. Trimming cost V 4 bases and J 6 bases; bases outside gene matches: 4. The germline gives CDR1 LGHDT, CDR2 YNNKEL (reference sequence). The CDR3 has 13 residues. The CDR3 protein is CASSPETGGEQYF. The CDR3 DNA reads TGTGCCAGCAGCCCGGAGACAGGGGGCGAGCAGTACTTC.